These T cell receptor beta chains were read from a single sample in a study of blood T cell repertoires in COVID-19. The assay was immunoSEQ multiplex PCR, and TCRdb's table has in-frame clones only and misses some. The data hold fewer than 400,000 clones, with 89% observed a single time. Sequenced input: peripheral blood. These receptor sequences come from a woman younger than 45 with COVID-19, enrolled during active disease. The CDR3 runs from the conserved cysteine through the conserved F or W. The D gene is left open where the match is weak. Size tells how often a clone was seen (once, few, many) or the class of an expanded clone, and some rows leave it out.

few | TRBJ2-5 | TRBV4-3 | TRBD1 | TGCGCCAGCAGCCTGTCCGGGACAGGGGAAGAGACCCAGTACTTC | CASSLSGTGEETQYF
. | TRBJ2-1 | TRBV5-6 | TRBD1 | TGTGCCAGCAGGGCGGTCGGGACAGGTCGGAATGAGCAGTTCTTC | CASRAVGTGRNEQFF
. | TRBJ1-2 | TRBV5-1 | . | TGCGCCAGCGGGCTTGACCCGTTCGGAGGGGCCTATGGCTACACCTTC | CASGLDPFGGAYGYTF
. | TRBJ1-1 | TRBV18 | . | TGTGCCAGCTCACCAGTCGGGAACACTGAAGCTTTCTTT | CASSPVGNTEAFF
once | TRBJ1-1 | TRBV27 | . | TGTGCCAGCAGTTTCTCGGGCACTGAAGCTTTCTTT | CASSFSGTEAFF
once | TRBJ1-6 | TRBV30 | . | TGTGCCTGGAGTACTAGAAGTTCACCCCTCCACTTT | CAWSTRSSPLHF
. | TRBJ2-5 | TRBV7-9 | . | TGTGCCAGCAGCCTGGACAGCCAAGAGACCCAGTACTTC | CASSLDSQETQYF
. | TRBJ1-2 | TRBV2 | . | TGTGCCAGCAGTGAGTTAGGGGTCAACTATGGCTACACCTTC | CASSELGVNYGYTF
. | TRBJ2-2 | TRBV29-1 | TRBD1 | TGCACGGGGACAGCCGAAACCGGGGAGCTGTTTTTT | CTGTAETGELFF
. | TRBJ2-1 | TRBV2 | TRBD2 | TGTGCCAGCAGCCGGGAGGATGAGCAGTTCTTC | CASSREDEQFF
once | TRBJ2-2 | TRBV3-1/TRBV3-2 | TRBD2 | TGTGCCAGCAGCCGGACTAGCGGGAACACCGGGGAGCTGTTTTTT | CASSRTSGNTGELFF
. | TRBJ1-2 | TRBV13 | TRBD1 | TGTGCCAGCAGCTCTGTTTACCGGGACAGGGGGATCTATGGCTACACCTTC | CASSSVYRDRGIYGYTF
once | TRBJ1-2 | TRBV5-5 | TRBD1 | TGTGCCAGCAGCTTGAACAGGGGAAACTATGGCTACACCTTC | CASSLNRGNYGYTF
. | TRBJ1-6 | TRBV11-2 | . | TGTGCCAGCAGCTTAGATCAAAATTCACCCCTCCACTTT | CASSLDQNSPLHF
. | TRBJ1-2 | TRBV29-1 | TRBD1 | TGCAGCGTTGACGTTTGGCAGGGGGCGGGAGGCTACACCTTC | CSVDVWQGAGGYTF
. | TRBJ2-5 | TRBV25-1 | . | TGTGCCAGCAGTGAATTAGGAACAGAAGAGACCCAGTACTTC | CASSELGTEETQYF
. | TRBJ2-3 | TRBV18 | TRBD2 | TGTGCCAGCTCACCAAGGGCTGCGGGGGGGCCTACAGATACGCAGTATTTT | CASSPRAAGGPTDTQYF
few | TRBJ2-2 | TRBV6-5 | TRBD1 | TGTGCCAGCATATTCGGACAGGGGTGGACCGGGGAGCTGTTTTTT | CASIFGQGWTGELFF
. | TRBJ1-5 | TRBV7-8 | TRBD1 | TGTGCCAGCAGCCTAGTTACAGGGGTACGTGAACAGCCCCAGCATTTT | CASSLVTGVREQPQHF
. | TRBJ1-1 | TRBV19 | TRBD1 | TGTGCCAGTAAAGGACAGGGGAACACTGAAGCTTTCTTT | CASKGQGNTEAFF
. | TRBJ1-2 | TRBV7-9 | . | TGTGCCAGCAGCTTGGGACTCTACGAGACTAACTATGGCTACACCTTC | CASSLGLYETNYGYTF
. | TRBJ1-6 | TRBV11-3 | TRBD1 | TGTGCCAGCAGCCCTAGGACAGGGTTTGGGTCACCCCTCCACTTT | CASSPRTGFGSPLHF
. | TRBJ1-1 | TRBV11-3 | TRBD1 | TGTGCCAGCAGCCTAACGACAGGGGTGAACACTGAAGCTTTCTTT | CASSLTTGVNTEAFF
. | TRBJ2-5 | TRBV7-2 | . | TGTGCCAGCCGCGGGCCGCCGTTAAAGACCCAGTACTTC | CASRGPPLKTQYF
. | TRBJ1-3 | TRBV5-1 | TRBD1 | TGCGCCAGCAGATTAGGACAGGGGGCTGGAAACACCATATATTTT | CASRLGQGAGNTIYF
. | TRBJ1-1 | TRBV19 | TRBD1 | TGTGCCAGTAGTACGGCCGGGACAGGGCAAACTGAAGCTTTCTTT | CASSTAGTGQTEAFF
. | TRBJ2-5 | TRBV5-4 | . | TGTGCCAGCAGCTCCTACCGAGGACAGCAAGAGACCCAGTACTTC | CASSSYRGQQETQYF
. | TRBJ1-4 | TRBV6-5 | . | TGTGCCAGCAGTTCCAGGGCTAGGGCTAATGAAAAACTGTTTTTT | CASSSRARANEKLFF
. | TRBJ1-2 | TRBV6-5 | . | TGTGCCAGCACCCAGGGGAGGGCGGGGGGCTACACCTTC | CASTQGRAGGYTF
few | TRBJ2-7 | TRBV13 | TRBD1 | TGTGCCAGCAGCGCCTCGATGACAGGGACCCTAGCCGAGCAGTACTTC | CASSASMTGTLAEQYF
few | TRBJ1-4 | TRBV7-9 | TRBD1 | TGTGCCAGCAGCGACGGGACAGGGAGTCACGAAAAACTGTTTTTT | CASSDGTGSHEKLFF
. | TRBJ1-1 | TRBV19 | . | TGTGCCAGTATTTCCCGAGCCCACACTGAAGCTTTCTTT | CASISRAHTEAFF
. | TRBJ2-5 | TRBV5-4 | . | TGTGCCAGCTCGAATAGGTCAGCCGGGGAGACCCAGTACTTC | CASSNRSAGETQYF
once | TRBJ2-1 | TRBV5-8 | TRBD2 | TGTGCCAGCAGCTTGGGTGTGACTAGCGGGGGTAATGAGCAGTTCTTC | CASSLGVTSGGNEQFF
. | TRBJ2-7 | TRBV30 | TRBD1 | TGTGCCTGGGGGTCCGGGACAGGGTCCTACGAGCAGTACTTC | CAWGSGTGSYEQYF
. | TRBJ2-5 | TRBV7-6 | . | TGTGCCAGCAGCATCCAGGCGGGCGCTCAGGAGACCCAGTACTTC | CASSIQAGAQETQYF
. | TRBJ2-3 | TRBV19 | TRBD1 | TGTGCCAGTAGTCCCGGGACAGGGGGAGCAGATACGCAGTATTTT | CASSPGTGGADTQYF
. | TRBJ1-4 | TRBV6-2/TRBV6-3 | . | TGTGCCAGCAGTTACAGATTTGAAGCCTGGATCGTCACTACCAGCGATGAAAAACTGTTTTTT | CASSYRFEAWIVTTSDEKLFF
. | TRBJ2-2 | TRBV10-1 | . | TGCGCCAGCAGTACACAGGACCCGAACACCGGGGAGCTGTTTTTT | CASSTQDPNTGELFF
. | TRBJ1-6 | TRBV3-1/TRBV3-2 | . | TGTGCCAGCAACCATGGGGGCGCCCACTATAATTCACCCCTCCACTTT | CASNHGGAHYNSPLHF
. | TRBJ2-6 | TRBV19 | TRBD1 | TGTGCCAGTAGTATGTGGGACAGGGTCTACACTGGGGCCAACGTCCTGACTTTC | CASSMWDRVYTGANVLTF
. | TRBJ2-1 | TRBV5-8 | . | TGTGCCAGCAGCTTTCACAGGGTCGATGAGCAGTTCTTC | CASSFHRVDEQFF